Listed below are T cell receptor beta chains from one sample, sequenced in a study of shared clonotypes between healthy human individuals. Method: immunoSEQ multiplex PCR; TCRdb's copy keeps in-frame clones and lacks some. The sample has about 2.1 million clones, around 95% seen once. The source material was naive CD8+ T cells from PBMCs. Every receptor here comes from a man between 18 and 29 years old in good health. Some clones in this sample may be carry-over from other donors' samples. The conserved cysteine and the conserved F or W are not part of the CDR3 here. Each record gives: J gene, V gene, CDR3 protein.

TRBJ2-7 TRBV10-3 AISPTGKYKSEQY
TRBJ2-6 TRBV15 ATSRDLLGTGDWVLT
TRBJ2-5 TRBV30 ACQSPGQGVLETQY
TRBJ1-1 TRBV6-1 ASNDRANTEAF
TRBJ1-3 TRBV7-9 ASSYDLGNTIY
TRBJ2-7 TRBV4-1 ASSQGNGGMD
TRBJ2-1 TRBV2 ASSELLGLSYNEQF
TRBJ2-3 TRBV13 ASSLFGSVGTDTQY
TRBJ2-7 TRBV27 ATGVAGGDRIEQY
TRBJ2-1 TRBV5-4 ASSTADSYNEQF
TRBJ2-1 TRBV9 ASSVDRDVEQF
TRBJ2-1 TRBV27 ASSSRSGSRGHEQF
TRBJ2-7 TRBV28 ASSLGVWSSYEQY
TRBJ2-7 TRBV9 ASSPNTGGYEQY
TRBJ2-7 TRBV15 ATSRVDSGAYEQY
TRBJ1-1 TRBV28 ASSLGRLDAEAF
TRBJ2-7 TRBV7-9 ASSSRDIPYYEQY
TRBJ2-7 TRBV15 ATSPARGSYEQY
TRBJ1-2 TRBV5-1 ASSLASTDRPAANYGYT
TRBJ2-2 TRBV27 ASSLLPGLAENTGELF
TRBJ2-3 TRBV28 ASSLWWREGPDTDTQY
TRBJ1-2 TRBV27 ASSFSKTGYGYT
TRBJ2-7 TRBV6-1 ATRGSGSHSYEQY
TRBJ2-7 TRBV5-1 ASSGSQGQDSYEQY
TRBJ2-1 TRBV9 ASSVEPYNEQF
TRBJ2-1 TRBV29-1 SLQERSYNEQF
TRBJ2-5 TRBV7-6 ASSLVWEETQY